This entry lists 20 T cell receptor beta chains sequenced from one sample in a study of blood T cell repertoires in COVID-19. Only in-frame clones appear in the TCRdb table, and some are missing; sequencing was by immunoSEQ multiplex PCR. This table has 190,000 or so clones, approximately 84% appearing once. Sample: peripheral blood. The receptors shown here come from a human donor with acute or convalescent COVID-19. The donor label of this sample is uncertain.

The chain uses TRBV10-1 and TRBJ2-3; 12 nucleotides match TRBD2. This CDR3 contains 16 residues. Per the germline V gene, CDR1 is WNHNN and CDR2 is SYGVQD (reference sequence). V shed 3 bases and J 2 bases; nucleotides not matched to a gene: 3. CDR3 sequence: CASSDSSGRVTDTQYF. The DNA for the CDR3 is TGCGCCAGCAGTGATTCTAGCGGGAGGGTCACAGATACGCAGTATTTT.

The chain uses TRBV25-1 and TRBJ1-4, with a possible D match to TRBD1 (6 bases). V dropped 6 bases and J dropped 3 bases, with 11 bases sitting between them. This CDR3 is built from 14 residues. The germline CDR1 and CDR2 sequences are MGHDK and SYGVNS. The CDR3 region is CASRKTGSNEKLFF. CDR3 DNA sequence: TGTGCCAGCAGGAAGACAGGATCTAATGAAAAACTGTTTTTT.

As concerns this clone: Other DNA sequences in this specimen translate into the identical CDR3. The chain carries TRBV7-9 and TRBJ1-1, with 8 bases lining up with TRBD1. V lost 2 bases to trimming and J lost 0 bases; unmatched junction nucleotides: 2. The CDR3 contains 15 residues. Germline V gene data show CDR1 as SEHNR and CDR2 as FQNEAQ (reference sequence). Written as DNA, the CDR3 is TGTGCCAGCAGCTTAAGACAGGGGATGAACACTGAAGCTTTCTTT. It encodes CASSLRQGMNTEAFF.

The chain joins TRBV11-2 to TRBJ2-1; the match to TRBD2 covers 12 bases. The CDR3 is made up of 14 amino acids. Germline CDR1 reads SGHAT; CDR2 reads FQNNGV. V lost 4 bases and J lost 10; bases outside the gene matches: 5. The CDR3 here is CASSSGTSGLEQFF. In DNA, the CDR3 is TGTGCCAGCAGCTCCGGGACTAGCGGGCTCGAGCAGTTCTTC.

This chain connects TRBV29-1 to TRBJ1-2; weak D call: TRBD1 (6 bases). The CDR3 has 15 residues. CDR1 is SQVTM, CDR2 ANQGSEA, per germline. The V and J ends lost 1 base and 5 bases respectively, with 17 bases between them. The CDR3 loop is CSVEGSAGAEYGYTF. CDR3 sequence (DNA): TGCAGCGTTGAAGGGTCGGCGGGGGCTGAATATGGCTACACCTTC.

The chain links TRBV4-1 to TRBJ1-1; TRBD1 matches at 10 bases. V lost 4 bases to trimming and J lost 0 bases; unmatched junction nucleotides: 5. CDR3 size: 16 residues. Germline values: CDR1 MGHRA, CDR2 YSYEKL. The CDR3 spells CASSPRTGGMNTEAFF. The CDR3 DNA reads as TGCGCCAGCAGCCCTCGGACAGGGGGGATGAACACTGAAGCTTTCTTT.

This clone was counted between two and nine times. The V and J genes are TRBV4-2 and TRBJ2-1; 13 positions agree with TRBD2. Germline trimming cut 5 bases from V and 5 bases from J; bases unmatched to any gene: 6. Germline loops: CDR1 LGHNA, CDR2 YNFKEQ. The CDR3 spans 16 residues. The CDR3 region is CASSKGGTSGNNEQFF. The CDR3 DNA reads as TGTGCCAGCAGCAAAGGGGGGACTAGCGGGAACAATGAGCAGTTCTTC.

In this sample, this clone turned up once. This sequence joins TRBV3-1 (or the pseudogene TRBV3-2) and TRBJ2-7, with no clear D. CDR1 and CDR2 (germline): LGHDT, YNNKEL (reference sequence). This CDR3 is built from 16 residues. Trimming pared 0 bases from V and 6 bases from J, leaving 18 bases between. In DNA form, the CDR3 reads TGTGCCAGCAGCCAAGATCCGAGGCAGAGAGGCGGCGAGCAGTACTTC. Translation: CASSQDPRQRGGEQYF.

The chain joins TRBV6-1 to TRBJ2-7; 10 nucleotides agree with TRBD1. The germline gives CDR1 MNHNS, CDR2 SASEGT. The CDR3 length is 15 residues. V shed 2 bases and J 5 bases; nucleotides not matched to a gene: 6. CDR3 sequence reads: CASSELDRGLNEQYF. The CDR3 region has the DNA TGTGCCAGCAGTGAACTGGACAGGGGGTTGAACGAGCAGTACTTC.

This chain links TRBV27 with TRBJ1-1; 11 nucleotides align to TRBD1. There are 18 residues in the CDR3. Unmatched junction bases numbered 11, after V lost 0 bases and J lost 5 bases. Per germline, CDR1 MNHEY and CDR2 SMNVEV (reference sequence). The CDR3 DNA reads TGTGCCAGCAGTTTATCGGGTGGCGGGACAGGGGGTCATACTGAAGCTTTCTTT. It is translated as CASSLSGGGTGGHTEAFF.

DNA of the CDR3: TGTGCCAGCAACCGACAAGACACTGAAGCTTTCTTT. Translated, it gives CASNRQDTEAFF. This chain joins TRBV5-4 and TRBJ1-1, with D hard to call. The CDR3 loop spans 12 amino acids. CDR1 SGHNT and CDR2 YYREEE come from the germline V gene (reference sequence). Between the trimmed V and J ends, which lost 6 bases and 3 bases, there was a span of 9 bases.

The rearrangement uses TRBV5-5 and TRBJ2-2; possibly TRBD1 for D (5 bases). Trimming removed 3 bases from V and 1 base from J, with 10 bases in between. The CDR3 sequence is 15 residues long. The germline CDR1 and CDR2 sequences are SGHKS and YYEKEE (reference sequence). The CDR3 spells CASSSLRENTGELFF. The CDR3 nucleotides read TGTGCCAGCAGCTCCCTCAGGGAGAACACCGGGGAGCTGTTTTTT.

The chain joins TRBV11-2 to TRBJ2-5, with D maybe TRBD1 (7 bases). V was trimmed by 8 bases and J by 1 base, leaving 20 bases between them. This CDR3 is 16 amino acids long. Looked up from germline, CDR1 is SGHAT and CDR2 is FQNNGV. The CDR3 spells CASSPSAGTVQETQYF. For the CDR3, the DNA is TGTGCCAGCTCTCCCTCGGCGGGGACAGTCCAAGAGACCCAGTACTTC.

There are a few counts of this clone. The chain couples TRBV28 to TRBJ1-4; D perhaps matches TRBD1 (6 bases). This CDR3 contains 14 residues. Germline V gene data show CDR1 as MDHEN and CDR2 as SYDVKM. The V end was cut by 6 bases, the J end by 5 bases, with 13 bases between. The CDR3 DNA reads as TGTGCCAGCAGCCCCGGACAGCGGAATGAAAAACTGTTTTTT. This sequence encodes CASSPGQRNEKLFF.

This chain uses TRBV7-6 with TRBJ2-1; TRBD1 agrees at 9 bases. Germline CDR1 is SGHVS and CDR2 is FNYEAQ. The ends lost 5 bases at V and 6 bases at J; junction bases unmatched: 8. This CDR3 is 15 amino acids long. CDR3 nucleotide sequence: TGTGCCAGCAGCCTAGGGACAGGGAGTGGCAATGAGCAGTTCTTC. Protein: CASSLGTGSGNEQFF.

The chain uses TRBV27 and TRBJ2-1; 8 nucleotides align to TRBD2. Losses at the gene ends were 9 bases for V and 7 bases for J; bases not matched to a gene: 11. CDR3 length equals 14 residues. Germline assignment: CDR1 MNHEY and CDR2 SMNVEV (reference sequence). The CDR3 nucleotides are TGTGCCAGTCCTCCGGGAGGGCCGGGGAATGAGCAGTTCTTC. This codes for CASPPGGPGNEQFF.

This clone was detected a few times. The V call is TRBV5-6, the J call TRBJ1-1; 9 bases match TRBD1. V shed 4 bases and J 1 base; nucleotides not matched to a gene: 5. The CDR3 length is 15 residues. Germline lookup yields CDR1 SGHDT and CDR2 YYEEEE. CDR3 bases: TGTGCCAGCAGCGTCCGGGACAGGGAGAACACTGAAGCTTTCTTT. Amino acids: CASSVRDRENTEAFF.

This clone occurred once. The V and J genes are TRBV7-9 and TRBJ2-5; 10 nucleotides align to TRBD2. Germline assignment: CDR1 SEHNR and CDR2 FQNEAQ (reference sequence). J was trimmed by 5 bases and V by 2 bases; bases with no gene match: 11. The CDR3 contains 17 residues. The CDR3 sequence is CASSLWSSGRAVETQYF. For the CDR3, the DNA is TGTGCCAGCAGCTTATGGTCGAGCGGGAGGGCCGTGGAGACCCAGTACTTC. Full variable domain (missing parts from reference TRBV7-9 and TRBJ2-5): DTGVSQNPRHKITKRGQNVTFRCDPISEHNRLYWYRQTLGQGPEFLTYFQNEAQLEKSRLLSDRFSAERPKGSFSTLEIQRTEQGDSAMYLCASSLWSSGRAVETQYFGPGTRLLVL.

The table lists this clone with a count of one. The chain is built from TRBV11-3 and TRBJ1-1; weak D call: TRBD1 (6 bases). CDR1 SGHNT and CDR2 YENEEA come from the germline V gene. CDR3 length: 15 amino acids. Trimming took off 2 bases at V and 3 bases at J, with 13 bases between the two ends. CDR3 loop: CASSLSAGEDTEAFF. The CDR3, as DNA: TGTGCCAGCAGCTTATCGGCAGGGGAAGACACTGAAGCTTTCTTT.

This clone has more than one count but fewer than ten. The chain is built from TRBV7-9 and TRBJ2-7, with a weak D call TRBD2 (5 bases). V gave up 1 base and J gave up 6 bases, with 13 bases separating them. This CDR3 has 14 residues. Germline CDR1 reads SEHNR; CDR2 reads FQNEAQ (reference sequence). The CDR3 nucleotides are TGTGCCAGCAGCTTAGAAGTAGGCGGGCCCGAGCAGTACTTC. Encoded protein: CASSLEVGGPEQYF.